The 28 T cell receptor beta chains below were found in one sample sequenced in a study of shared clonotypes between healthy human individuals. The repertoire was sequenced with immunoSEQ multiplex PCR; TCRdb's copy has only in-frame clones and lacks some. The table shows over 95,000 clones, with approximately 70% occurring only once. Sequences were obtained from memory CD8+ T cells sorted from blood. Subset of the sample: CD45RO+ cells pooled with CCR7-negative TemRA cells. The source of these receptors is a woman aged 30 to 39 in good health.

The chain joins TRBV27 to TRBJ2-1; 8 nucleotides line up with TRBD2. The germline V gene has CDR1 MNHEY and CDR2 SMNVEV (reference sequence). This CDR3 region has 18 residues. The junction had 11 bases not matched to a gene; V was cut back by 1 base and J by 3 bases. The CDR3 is CASSLFSTGTSRYNEQFF. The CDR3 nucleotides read TGTGCCAGCAGTTTATTTTCAACCGGGACTAGTCGCTACAATGAGCAGTTCTTC.

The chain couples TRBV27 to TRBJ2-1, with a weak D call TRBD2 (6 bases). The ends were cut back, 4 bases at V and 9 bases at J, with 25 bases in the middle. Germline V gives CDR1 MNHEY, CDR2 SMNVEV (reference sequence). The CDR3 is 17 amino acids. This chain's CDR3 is CASSSPSGLGYDGEQFF. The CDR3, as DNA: TGTGCCAGCAGTTCCCCGAGCGGGCTTGGGTATGATGGTGAGCAGTTCTTC.

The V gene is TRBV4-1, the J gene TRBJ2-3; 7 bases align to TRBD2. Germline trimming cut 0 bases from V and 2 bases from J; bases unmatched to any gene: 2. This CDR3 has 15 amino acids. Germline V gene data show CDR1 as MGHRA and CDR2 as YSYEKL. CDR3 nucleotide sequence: TGCGCCAGCAGCCAAGACCTAGCGGTCACAGATACGCAGTATTTT. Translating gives CASSQDLAVTDTQYF.

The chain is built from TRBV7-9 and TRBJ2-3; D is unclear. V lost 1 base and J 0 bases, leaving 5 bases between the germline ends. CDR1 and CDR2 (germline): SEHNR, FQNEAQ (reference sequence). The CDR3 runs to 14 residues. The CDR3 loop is CASSLGVSTDTQYF. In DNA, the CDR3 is TGTGCCAGCAGCTTAGGTGTCAGCACAGATACGCAGTATTTT. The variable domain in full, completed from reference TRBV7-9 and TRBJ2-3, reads DTGVSQNPRHKITKRGQNVTFRCDPISEHNRLYWYRQTLGQGPEFLTYFQNEAQLEKSRLLSDRFSAERPKGSFSTLEIQRTEQGDSAMYLCASSLGVSTDTQYFGPGTRLTVL.

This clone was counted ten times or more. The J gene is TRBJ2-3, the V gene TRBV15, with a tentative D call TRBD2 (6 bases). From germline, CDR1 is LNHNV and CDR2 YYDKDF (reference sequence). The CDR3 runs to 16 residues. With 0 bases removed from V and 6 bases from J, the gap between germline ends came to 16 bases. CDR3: CATSREPGQGGDTQYF. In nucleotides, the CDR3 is TGTGCCACCAGCAGAGAACCGGGCCAGGGAGGCGATACGCAGTATTTT.

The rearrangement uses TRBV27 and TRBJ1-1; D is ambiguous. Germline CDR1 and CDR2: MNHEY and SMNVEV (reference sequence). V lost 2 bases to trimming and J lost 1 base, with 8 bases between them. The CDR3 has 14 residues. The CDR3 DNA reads TGTGCCAGCAGTTTACTTGGAGGGAACACTGAAGCTTTCTTT. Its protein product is CASSLLGGNTEAFF.

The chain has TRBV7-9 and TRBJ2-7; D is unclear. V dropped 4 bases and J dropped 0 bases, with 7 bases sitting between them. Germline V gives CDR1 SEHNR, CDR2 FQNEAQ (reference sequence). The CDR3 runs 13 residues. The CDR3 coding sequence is TGTGCCAGCAGCTCCCCTAGCTCCTACGAGCAGTACTTC. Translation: CASSSPSSYEQYF.

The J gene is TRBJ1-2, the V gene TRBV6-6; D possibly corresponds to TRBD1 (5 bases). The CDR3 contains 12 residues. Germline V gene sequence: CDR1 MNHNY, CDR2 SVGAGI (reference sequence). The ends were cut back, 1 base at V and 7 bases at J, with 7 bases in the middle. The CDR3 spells CASSYLGVGYTF. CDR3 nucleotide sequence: TGTGCCAGCAGTTACTTGGGGGTTGGCTACACCTTC.

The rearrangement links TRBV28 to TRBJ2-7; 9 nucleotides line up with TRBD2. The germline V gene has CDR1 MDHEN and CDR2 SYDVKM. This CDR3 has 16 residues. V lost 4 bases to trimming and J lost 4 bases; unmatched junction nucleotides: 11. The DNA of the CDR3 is TGTGCCAGCAGTTCCCCAGGGGAGCTAGCGGGATACGAGCAGTACTTC. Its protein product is CASSSPGELAGYEQYF.

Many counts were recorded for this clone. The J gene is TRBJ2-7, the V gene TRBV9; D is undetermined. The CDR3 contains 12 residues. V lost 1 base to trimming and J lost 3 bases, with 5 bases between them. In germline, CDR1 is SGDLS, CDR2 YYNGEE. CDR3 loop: CASSVNSYEQYF. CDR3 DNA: TGTGCCAGCAGCGTAAACAGCTACGAGCAGTACTTC.

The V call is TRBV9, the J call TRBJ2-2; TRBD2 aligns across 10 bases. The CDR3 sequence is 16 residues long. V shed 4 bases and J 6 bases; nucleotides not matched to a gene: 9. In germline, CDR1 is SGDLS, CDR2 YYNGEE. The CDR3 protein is CASSPPGLAEAGELFF. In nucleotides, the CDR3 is TGTGCCAGCAGCCCCCCCGGACTAGCGGAGGCCGGGGAGCTGTTTTTT.

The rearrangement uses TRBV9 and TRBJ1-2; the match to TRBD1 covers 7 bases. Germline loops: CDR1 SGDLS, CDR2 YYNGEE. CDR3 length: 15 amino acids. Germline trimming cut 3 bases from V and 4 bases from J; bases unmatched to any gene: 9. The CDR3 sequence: CASSGSTGEVYGYTF. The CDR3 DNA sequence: TGTGCCAGCAGCGGCTCAACAGGGGAAGTCTATGGCTACACCTTC. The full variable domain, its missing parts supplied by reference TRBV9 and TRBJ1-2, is DSGVTQTPKHLITATGQRVTLRCSPRSGDLSVYWYQQSLDQGLQFLIQYYNGEERAKGNILERFSAQQFPDLHSELNLSSLELGDSALYFCASSGSTGEVYGYTFGSGTRLTVV.

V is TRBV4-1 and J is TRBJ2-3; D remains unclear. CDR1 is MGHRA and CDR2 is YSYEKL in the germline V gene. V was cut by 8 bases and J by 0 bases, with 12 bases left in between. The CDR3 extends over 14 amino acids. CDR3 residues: CASDDGHSTDTQYF. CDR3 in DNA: TGCGCCAGCGATGACGGCCATAGCACAGATACGCAGTATTTT.

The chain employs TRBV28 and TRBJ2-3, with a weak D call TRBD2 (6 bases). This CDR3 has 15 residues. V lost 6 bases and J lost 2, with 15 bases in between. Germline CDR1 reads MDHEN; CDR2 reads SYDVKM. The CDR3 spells CASSLGSGYTDTQYF. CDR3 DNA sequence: TGTGCCAGCAGCTTGGGTAGCGGCTACACAGATACGCAGTATTTT.

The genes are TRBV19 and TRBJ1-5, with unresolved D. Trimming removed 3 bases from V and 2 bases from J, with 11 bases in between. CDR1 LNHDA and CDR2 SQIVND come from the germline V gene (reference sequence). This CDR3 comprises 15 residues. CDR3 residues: CASSIDADRNQPQHF. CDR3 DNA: TGTGCCAGTAGTATTGACGCGGATCGCAATCAGCCCCAGCATTTT.

The CDR3 sequence is CASSQGNGGNEQFF. The CDR3, as DNA: TGTGCCAGCAGCCAAGGGAACGGGGGCAATGAGCAGTTCTTC. The J gene is TRBJ2-1, the V gene TRBV4-2, with a weak D call TRBD2 (6 bases). Germline V gene data show CDR1 as LGHNA and CDR2 as YNFKEQ. The V gene lost 1 base and the J gene lost 6 bases, with 10 bases spanning the gap. This CDR3 region has 14 residues.

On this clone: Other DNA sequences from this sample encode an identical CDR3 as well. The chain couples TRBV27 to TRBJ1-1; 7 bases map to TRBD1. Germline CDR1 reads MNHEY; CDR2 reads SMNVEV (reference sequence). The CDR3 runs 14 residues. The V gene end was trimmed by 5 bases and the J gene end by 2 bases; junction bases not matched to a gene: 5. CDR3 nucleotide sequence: TGTGCCAGCAGTCCAGGGACAGCCAACACTGAAGCTTTCTTT. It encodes CASSPGTANTEAFF.

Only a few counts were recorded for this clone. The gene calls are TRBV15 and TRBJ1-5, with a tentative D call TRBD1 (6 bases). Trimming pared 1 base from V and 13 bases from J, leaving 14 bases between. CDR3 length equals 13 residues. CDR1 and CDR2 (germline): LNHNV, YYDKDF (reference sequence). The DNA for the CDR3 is TGTGCCACCAGCAGAGTTAGGGGGAACTTGCAGCATTTT. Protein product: CATSRVRGNLQHF. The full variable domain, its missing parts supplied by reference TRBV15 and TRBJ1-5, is DAMVIQNPRYQVTQFGKPVTLSCSQTLNHNVMYWYQQKSSQAPKLLFHYYDKDFNNEADTPDNFQSRRPNTSFCFLDIRSPGLGDTAMYLCATSRVRGNLQHFGDGTRLSIL.

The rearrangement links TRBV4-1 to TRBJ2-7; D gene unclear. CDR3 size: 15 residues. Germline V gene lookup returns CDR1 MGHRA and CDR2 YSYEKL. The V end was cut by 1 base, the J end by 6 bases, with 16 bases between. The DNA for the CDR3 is TGCGCCAGCAGCCAAGTGCTGGGGTCGTCTGCCGAGCAGTACTTC. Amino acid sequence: CASSQVLGSSAEQYF.

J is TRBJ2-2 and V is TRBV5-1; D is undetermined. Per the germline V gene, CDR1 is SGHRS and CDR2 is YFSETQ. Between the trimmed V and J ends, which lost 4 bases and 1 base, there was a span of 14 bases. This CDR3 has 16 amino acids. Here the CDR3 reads CASSPESQKNTGELFF. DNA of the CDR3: TGCGCCAGCAGCCCGGAGAGCCAGAAGAACACCGGGGAGCTGTTTTTT.

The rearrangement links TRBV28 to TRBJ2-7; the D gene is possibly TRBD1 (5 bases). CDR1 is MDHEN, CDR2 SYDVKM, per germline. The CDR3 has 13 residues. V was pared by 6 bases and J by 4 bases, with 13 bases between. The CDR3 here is CASRDLTEYEQYF. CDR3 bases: TGTGCCAGCAGAGATCTGACAGAGTACGAGCAGTACTTC.

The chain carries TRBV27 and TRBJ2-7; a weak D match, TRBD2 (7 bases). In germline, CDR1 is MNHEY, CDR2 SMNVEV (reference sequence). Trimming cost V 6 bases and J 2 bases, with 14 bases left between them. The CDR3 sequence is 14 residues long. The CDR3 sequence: CASSPTGTTYEQYF. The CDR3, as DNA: TGTGCCAGCAGCCCCACAGGGACTACCTACGAGCAGTACTTC.

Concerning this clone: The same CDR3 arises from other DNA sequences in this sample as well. The CDR3 DNA is TGTGCCAGCAGTTTAACAGGGGGAAGCAATCAGCCCCAGCATTTT. Residues: CASSLTGGSNQPQHF. This chain connects TRBV28 to TRBJ1-5; 8 nucleotides match TRBD1. This CDR3 region has 15 residues. Germline V lookup: CDR1 MDHEN, CDR2 SYDVKM. After removal of 2 bases from V and 1 base from J, the junction contained 1 base not matched to a gene.

CDR3 amino acids: CASSGTYAPRIAGGPYEQYF. In nucleotides, the CDR3 is TGTGCCAGCAGTGGGACATACGCCCCTAGGATAGCGGGAGGGCCGTACGAGCAGTACTTC. The chain is built from TRBV27 and TRBJ2-7; 11 nucleotides agree with TRBD2. CDR1 and CDR2 from the germline V gene are MNHEY and SMNVEV (reference sequence). The CDR3 is made up of 20 amino acids. V gave up 5 bases and J gave up 4 bases; unmatched junction bases: 22.

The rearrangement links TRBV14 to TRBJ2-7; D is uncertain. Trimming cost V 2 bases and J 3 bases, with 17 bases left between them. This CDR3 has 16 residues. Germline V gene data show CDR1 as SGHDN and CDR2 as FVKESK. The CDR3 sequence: CASSQIMGSLNYEQYF. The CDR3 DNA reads TGTGCCAGCAGCCAAATCATGGGTAGTCTGAACTACGAGCAGTACTTC.

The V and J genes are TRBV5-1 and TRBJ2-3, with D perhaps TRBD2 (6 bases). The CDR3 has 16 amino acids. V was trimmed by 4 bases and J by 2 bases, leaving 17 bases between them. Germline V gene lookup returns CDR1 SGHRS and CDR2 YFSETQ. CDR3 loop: CASSVRDGGFTDTQYF. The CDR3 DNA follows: TGCGCCAGCAGCGTCCGGGACGGGGGTTTCACAGATACGCAGTATTTT.

The CDR3 nucleotides are TGCGCCAGCAGTAAATTCCTACTAGCGGGAGAAGCAGATACGCAGTATTTT. Its translation: CASSKFLLAGEADTQYF. V usage is TRBV10-1 and J usage is TRBJ2-3; 11 nucleotides agree with TRBD2. This CDR3 is 17 amino acids long. The germline CDR1 and CDR2 sequences are WNHNN and SYGVQD (reference sequence). With 5 bases clipped from V and 4 bases from J, the junction kept 11 bases outside the gene matches.

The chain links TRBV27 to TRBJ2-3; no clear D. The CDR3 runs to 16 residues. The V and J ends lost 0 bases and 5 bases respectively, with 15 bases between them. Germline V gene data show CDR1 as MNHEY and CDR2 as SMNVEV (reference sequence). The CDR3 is CASSLSGGPVGDTQYF. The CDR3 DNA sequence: TGTGCCAGCAGTTTATCGGGTGGGCCGGTCGGAGATACGCAGTATTTT.